This TCR beta chain stems from a study of technical replicates of blood from a handful of donors. In germline, CDR1 is MDHEN, CDR2 SYDVKM. CDR3 length: 15 amino acids. J was trimmed by 5 bases and V by 2 bases; bases with no gene match: 6. Measured with immunoSEQ multiplex PCR; TCRdb has only the in-frame clones, and not every one. This table has some 99,000 clones, approximately 95% appearing once. Sample: T cells isolated from PBMCs. This TCR was sampled from a human donor in good health. The gene calls are TRBV28 and TRBJ2-5; 9 positions agree with TRBD1. The CDR3 DNA reads TGTGCCAGCAGTTTACCAGGACAGGGGACGGAGACCCAGTACTTC. This gives the protein CASSLPGQGTETQYF.